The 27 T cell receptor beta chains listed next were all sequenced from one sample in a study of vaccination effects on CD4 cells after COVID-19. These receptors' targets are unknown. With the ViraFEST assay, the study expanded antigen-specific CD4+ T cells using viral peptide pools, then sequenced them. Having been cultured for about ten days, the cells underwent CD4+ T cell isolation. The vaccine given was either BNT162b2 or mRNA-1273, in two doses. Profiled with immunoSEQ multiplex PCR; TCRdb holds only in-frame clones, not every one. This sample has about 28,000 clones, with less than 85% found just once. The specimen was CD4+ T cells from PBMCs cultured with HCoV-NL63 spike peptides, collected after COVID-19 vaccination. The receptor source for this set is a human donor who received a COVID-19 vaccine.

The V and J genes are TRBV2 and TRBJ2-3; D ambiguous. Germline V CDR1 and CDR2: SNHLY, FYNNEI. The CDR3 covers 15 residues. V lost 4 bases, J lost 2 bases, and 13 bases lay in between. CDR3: CASSVALTHTDTQYF. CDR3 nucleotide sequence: TGTGCCAGCAGTGTCGCACTCACCCACACAGATACGCAGTATTTT.

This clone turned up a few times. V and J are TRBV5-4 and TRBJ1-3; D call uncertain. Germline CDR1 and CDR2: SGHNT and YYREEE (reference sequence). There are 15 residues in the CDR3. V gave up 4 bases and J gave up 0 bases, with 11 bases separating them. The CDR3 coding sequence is TGTGCCAGCAGCCCAGGAGATCTCTCTGGAAACACCATATATTTT. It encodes CASSPGDLSGNTIYF.

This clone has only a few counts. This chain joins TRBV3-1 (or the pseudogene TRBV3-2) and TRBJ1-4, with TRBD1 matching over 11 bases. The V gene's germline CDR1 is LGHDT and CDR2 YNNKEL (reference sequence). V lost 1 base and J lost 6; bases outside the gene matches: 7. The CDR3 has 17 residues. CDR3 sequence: CASSQALPGQGDEKLFF. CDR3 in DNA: TGTGCCAGCAGCCAAGCACTACCGGGACAGGGGGATGAAAAACTGTTTTTT.

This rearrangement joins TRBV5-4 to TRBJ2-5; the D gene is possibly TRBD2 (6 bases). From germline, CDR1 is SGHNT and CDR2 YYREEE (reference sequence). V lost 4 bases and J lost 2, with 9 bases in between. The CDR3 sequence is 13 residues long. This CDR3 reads CASSAGNQETQYF. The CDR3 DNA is TGTGCCAGCAGCGCGGGGAATCAAGAGACCCAGTACTTC.

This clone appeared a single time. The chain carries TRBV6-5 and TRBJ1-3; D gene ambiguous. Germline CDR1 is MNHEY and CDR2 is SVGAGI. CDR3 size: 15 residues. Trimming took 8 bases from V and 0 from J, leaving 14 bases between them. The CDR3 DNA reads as TGTGCCAGCCGAAAGACACCGGACTCTGGAAACACCATATATTTT. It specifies CASRKTPDSGNTIYF.

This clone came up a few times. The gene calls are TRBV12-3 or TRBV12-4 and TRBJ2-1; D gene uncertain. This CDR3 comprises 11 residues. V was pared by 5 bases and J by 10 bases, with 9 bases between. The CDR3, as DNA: TGTGCCAGCAGTCTGAATAAGGAGCAGTTCTTC. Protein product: CASSLNKEQFF.

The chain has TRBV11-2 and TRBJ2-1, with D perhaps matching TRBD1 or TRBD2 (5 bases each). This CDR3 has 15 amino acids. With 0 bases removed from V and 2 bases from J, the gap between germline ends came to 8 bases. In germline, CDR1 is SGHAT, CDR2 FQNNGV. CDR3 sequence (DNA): TGTGCCAGCAGCTTAGATAGGGGAGCCTACAATGAGCAGTTCTTC. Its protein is CASSLDRGAYNEQFF.

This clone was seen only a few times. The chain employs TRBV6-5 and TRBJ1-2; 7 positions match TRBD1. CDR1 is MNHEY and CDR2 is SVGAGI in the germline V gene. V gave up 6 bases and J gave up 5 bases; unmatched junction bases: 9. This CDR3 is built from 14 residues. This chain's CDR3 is CASRRDSLNYGYTF. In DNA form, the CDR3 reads TGTGCCAGCAGAAGGGACAGTTTGAATTATGGCTACACCTTC.

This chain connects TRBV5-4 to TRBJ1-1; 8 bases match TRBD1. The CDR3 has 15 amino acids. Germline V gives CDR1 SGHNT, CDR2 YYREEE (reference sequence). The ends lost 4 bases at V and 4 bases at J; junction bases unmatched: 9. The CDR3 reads CASSQTGQAGTEAFF. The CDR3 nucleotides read TGTGCCAGCAGCCAAACGGGACAGGCGGGCACTGAAGCTTTCTTT. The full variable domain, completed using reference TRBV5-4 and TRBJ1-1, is ETGVTQSPTHLIKTRGQQVTLRCSSQSGHNTVSWYQQALGQGPQFIFQYYREEENGRGNFPPRFSGLQFPNYSSELNVNALELDDSALYLCASSQTGQAGTEAFFGQGTRLTVV.

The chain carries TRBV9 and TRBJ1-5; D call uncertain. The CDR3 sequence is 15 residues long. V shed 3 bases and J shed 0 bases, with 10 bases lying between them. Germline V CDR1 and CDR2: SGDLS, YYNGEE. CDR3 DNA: TGTGCCAGCAGCGAACAGCATTATAGCAATCAGCCCCAGCATTTT. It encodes CASSEQHYSNQPQHF.

This CDR3 reads CASSGRGLYDIGNQPQHF. CDR3 bases: TGTGCCAGCAGTGGGAGGGGTCTTTATGACATAGGCAATCAGCCCCAGCATTTT. The rearrangement links TRBV6-1 to TRBJ1-5; possible D gene TRBD1, 5 bases. The V and J ends lost 4 bases and 2 bases respectively, with 21 bases between them. The CDR3 is made up of 18 amino acids. The germline V gene has CDR1 MNHNS and CDR2 SASEGT.

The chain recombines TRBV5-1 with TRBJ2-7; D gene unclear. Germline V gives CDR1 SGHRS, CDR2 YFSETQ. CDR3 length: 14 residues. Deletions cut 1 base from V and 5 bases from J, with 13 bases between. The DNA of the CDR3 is TGCGCCAGCAGCTTGCAAGGGATTTTGGACGAGCAGTACTTC. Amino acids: CASSLQGILDEQYF.

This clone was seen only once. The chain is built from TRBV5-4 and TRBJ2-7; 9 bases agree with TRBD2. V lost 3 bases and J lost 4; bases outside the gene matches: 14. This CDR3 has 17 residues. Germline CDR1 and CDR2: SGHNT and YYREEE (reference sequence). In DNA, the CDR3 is TGTGCCAGCAGCTCGGCTGCCTTCGCGGGGGGGCGTTACGAGCAGTACTTC. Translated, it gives CASSSAAFAGGRYEQYF. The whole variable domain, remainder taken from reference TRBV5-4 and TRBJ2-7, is ETGVTQSPTHLIKTRGQQVTLRCSSQSGHNTVSWYQQALGQGPQFIFQYYREEENGRGNFPPRFSGLQFPNYSSELNVNALELDDSALYLCASSSAAFAGGRYEQYFGPGTRLTVT.

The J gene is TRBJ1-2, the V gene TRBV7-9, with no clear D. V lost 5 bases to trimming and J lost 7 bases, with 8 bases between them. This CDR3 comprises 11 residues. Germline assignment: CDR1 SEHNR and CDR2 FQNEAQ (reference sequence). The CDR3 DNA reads TGTGCCAGCAGCGATCGGCGTGGCTACACCTTC. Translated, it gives CASSDRRGYTF.

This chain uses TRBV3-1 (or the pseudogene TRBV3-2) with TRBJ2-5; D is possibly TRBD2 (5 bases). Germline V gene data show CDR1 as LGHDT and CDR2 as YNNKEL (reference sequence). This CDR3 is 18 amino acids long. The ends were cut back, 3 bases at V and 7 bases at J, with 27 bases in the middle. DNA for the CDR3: TGTGCCAGCAGCCACTCTGAACTTCGACGCTCCCTAGGAGGGACCCAGTACTTC. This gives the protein CASSHSELRRSLGGTQYF.

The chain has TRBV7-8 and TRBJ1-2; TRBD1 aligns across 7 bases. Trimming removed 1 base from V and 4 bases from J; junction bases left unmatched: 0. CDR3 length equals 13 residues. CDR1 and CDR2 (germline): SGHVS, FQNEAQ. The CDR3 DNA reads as TGTGCCAGCAGCTTAGGACAGGGCTATGGCTACACCTTC. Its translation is CASSLGQGYGYTF. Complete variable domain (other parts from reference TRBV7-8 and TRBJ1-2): GAGVSQSPRYKVAKRGQDVALRCDPISGHVSLFWYQQALGQGPEFLTYFQNEAQLDKSGLPSDRFFAERPEGSVSTLKIQRTQQEDSAVYLCASSLGQGYGYTFGSGTRLTVV.

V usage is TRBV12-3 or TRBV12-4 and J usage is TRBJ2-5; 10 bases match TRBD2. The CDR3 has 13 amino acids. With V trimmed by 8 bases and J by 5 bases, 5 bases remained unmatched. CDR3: CASRVSGGETQYF. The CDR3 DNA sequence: TGTGCCAGCCGGGTTAGCGGGGGGGAGACCCAGTACTTC.

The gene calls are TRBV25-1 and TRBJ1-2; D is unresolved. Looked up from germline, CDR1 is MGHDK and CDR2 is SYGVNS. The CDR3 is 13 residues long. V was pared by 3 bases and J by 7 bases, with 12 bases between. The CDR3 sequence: CASSDPKRVGYTF. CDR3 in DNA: TGTGCCAGCAGTGACCCAAAGAGGGTTGGCTACACCTTC.

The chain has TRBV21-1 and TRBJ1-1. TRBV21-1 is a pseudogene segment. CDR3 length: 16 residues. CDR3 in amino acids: CASSKRDLYTNTEAFF. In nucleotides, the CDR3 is TGTGCCAGCAGCAAAAGGGACCTATACACGAACACTGAAGCTTTCTTT.

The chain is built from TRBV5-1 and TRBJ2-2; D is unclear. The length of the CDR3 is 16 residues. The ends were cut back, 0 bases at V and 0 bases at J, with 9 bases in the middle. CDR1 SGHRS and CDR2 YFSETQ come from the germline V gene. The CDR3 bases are TGCGCCAGCAGCTTGGACGTAGGAGCGAACACCGGGGAGCTGTTTTTT. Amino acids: CASSLDVGANTGELFF.

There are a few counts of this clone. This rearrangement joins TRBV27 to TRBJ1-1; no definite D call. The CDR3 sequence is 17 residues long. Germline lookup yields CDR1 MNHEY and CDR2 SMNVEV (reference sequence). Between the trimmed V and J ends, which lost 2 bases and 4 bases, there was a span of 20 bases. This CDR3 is CASSLGRRLRSGTEAFF. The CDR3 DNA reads TGTGCCAGCAGTTTAGGCAGGCGGTTAAGATCGGGCACTGAAGCTTTCTTT.

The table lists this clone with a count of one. CDR3 DNA: TGTGCCAGTAGTATGGGGCCTTCGCAGTACTTC. Translation: CASSMGPSQYF. The J gene is TRBJ2-7, the V gene TRBV19; possible D gene TRBD1, 5 bases. CDR1 is LNHDA and CDR2 is SQIVND in the germline V gene (reference sequence). The CDR3 is 11 residues long. V dropped 3 bases and J dropped 9 bases, with 9 bases sitting between them.

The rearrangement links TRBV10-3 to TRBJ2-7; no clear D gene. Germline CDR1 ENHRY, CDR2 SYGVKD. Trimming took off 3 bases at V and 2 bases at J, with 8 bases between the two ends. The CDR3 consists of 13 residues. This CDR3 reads CAISEGRPYEQYF. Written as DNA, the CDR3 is TGTGCCATCAGTGAAGGCCGACCCTACGAGCAGTACTTC.

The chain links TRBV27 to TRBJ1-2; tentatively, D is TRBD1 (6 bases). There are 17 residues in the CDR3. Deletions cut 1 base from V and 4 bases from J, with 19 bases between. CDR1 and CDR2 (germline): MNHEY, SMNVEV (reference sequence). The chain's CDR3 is CASSLFSTPTGFYGYTF. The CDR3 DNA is TGTGCCAGCAGTTTATTCTCCACGCCGACAGGATTCTATGGCTACACCTTC.

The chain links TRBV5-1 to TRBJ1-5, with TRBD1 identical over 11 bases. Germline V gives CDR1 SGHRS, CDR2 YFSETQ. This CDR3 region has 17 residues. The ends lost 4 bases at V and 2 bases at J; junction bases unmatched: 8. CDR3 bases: TGCGCCAGCAGCGAAGGGACAGGGGGGCATGGCAATCAGCCCCAGCATTTT. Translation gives CASSEGTGGHGNQPQHF.

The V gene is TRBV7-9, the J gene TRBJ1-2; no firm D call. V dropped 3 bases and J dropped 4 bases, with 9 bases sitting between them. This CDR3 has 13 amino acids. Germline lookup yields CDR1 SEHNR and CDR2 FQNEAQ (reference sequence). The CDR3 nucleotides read TGTGCCAGCAGCTTGAACGGTTTCTATGGCTACACCTTC. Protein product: CASSLNGFYGYTF.

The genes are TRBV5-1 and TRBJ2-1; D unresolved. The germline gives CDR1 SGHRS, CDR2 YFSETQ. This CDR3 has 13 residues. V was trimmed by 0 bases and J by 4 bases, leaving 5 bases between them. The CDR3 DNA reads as TGCGCCAGCAGCTTGGTGGAATACAATGAGCAGTTCTTC. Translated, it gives CASSLVEYNEQFF.